The entry below gives a single TCR beta chain sequence along with its context. V was trimmed by 5 bases and J by 1 base, leaving 7 bases between them. Germline V gene data show CDR1 as SGHNT and CDR2 as YYREEE (reference sequence). This CDR3 has 13 amino acids. The sample belongs to a study of cytomegalovirus exposure and HLA in healthy donors. The PCR was carried out with 60 Vbeta primers and 13 Jbeta primers. The table came from immunoSEQ multiplex PCR; TCRdb's copy has only in-frame clones and leaves some out. The sample yields about 130,000 clones, about 80% seen once. The chain is built from TRBV5-4 and TRBJ2-1; D may be TRBD2 (5 bases). Sample: PBMCs. The origin of this receptor is a man younger than 40 in good health and CMV-seronegative. CDR3 coding DNA: TGTGCCAGCAGGGCGGGTTCCTACAATGAGCAGTTCTTC. Its translation is CASRAGSYNEQFF.